The TCR beta chain under discussion was sequenced for a study of blood T cells in healthy people across ages. The CDR3 consists of 13 residues. V shed 0 bases and J shed 5 bases, with 8 bases lying between them. CDR1 LGHNA and CDR2 YSLEER come from the germline V gene. Using a J-beta primer mix together with a sample-barcoded 5' primer, a second PCR was run for 7 to 11 cycles. TCRdb reanalysed the 5' RACE reads using MiXCR and keeps one entry per CDR3 protein. The repertoire holds hundreds of thousands of distinct CDR3 sequences, with roughly 50% as singletons. In this sample, this clonotype turned up many times.

Sequencing was done on a sample of blood. The chain recombines TRBV4-3 with TRBJ2-7; perhaps TRBD2 as D (5 bases). This TCR derives from a man in his forties in good health. CDR3 protein: CASSQDHGDEQYF. The CDR3 DNA reads TGCGCCAGCAGCCAAGATCACGGGGACGAGCAGTACTTC.